This T cell receptor (beta chain) comes out of a study of blood T cell repertoires in COVID-19. Study background: Samples taken during acute and convalescent COVID-19 were collected in the United States, Italy and Spain.

This CDR3 has 16 amino acids. V dropped 1 base and J dropped 3 bases, with 10 bases sitting between them. CDR1 and CDR2 from the germline V gene are SGHVS and FNYEAQ. How the authors handled the data: Reference gene primers were amplified, and this amplification served to estimate nucleated cell counts. Using immunoSEQ multiplex PCR, the repertoire was profiled, and TCRdb retains in-frame clones only, with some absent. V, J and clone size are those of that table, while D and trimming were read from the DNA. The sample has 100,000 to 150,000 clones, approximately 86% seen once. The study drew participants aged about 18 to 89 years from under 30 US areas. Participants' own reports of clinical history determined their cohort assignment.

This chain connects TRBV7-6 to TRBJ1-6, with a weak D call TRBD1 (5 bases). The sequenced material came from PBMCs or T cells enriched from blood (not recorded which). The TCR was taken from a woman between 50 and 59 years old who had recovered from COVID-19. DNA for the CDR3: TGTGCCAGCAGCTTAGGGTCCAGGGACTATAATTCACCCCTCCACTTT. It yields the protein CASSLGSRDYNSPLHF.